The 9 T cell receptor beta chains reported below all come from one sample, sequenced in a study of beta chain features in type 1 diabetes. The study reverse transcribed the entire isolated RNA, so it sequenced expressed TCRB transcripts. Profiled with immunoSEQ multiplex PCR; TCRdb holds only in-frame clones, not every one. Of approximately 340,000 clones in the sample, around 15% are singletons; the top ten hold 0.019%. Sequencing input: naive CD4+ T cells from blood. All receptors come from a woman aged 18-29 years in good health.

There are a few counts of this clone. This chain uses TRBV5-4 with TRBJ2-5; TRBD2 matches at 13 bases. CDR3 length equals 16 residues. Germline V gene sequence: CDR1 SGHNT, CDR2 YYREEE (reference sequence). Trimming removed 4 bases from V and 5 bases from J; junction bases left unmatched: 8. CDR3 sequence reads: CASSMGVTSGRETQYF. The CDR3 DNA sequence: TGTGCCAGCAGCATGGGGGTGACTAGCGGGAGGGAGACCCAGTACTTC.

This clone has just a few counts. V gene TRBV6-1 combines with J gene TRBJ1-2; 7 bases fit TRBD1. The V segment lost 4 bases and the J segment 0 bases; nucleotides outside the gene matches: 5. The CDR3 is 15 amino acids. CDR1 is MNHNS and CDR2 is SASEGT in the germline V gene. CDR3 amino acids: CASSAGTATNYGYTF. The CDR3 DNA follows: TGTGCCAGCAGTGCCGGGACAGCTACTAACTATGGCTACACCTTC.

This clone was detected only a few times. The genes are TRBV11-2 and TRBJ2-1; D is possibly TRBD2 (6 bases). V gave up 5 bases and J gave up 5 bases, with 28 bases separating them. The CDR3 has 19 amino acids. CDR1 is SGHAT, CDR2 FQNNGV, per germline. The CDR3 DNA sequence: TGTGCCAGCAGCGCCTACCGGGACTTACGGTTCCGCGTCGACAATGAGCAGTTCTTC. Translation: CASSAYRDLRFRVDNEQFF. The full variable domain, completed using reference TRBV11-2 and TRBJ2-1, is EAGVAQSPRYKIIEKRQSVAFWCNPISGHATLYWYQQILGQGPKLLIQFQNNGVVDDSQLPKDRFSAERLKGVDSTLKIQPAKLEDSAVYLCASSAYRDLRFRVDNEQFFGPGTRLTVL.

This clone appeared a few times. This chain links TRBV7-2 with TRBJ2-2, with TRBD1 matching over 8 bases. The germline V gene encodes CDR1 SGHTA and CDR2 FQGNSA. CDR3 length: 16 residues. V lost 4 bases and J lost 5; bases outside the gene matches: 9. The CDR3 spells CASSYRRQGWTGELFF. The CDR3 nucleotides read TGTGCCAGCAGCTACAGAAGACAGGGGTGGACCGGGGAGCTGTTTTTT.

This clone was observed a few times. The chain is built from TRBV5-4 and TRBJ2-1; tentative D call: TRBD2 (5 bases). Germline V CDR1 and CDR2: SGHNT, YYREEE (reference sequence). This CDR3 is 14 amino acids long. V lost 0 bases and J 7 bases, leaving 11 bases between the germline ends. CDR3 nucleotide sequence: TGTGCCAGCAGCTTGGCTAGCCGGATGAATGAGCAGTTCTTC. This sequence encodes CASSLASRMNEQFF.

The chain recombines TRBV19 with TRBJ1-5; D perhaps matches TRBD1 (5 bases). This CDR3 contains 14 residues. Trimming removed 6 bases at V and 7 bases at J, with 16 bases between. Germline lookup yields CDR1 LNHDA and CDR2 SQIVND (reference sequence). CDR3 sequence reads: CASRLRRGNQPQHF. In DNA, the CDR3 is TGTGCCAGTAGACTCCGACGGGGGAACCAGCCCCAGCATTTT.

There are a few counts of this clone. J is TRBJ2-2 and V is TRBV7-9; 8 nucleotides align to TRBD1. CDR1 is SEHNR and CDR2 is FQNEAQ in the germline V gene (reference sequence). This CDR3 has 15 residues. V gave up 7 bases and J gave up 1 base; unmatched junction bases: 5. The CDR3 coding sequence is TGTGCCAGCAAGAGAGGACAGGGGAACACCGGGGAGCTGTTTTTT. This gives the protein CASKRGQGNTGELFF.

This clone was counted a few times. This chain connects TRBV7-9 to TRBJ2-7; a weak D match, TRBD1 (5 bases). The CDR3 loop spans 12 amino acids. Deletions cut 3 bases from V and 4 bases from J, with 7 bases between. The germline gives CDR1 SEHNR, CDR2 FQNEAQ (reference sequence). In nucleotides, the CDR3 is TGTGCCAGCAGCTTCGACAGATACGAGCAGTACTTC. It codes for CASSFDRYEQYF.

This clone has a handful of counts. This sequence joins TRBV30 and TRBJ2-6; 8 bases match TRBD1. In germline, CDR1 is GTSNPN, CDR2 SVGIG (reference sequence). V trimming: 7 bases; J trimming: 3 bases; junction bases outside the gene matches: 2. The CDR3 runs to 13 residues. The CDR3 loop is CASTGVGANVLTF. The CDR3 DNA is TGTGCCTCGACAGGGGTTGGGGCCAACGTCCTGACTTTC. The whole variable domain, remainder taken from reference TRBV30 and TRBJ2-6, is SQTIHQWPATLVQPVGSPLSLECTVEGTSNPNLYWYRQAAGRGLQLLFYSVGIGQISSEVPQNLSASRPQDRQFILSSKKLLLSDSGFYLCASTGVGANVLTFGAGSRLTVL.